The 13 T cell receptor beta chains presented below share a single source sample, sequenced in a study of control samples from healthy donors and cancer patients. The table came from immunoSEQ multiplex PCR; TCRdb's copy has only in-frame clones and leaves some out. The table has roughly 130,000 clones, around 90% seen once. Sequenced material: blood. The receptor set was obtained from a man between 18 and 29 years old in good health.

V is TRBV24-1 and J is TRBJ2-1, with D possibly being TRBD1 (6 bases). CDR3 length equals 15 residues. V was pared by 3 bases and J by 6 bases, with 14 bases between. CDR1 and CDR2 (germline): KGHDR, SFDVKD. Here the CDR3 reads CATSDARGEVNEQFF. CDR3 nucleotide sequence: TGTGCCACCAGTGATGCCAGGGGTGAGGTCAATGAGCAGTTCTTC.

The V gene is TRBV4-2, the J gene TRBJ2-5; D may be TRBD2 (5 bases). The CDR3 length is 16 residues. Trimming cost V 0 bases and J 7 bases, with 18 bases left between them. The germline V gene has CDR1 LGHNA and CDR2 YNFKEQ. In DNA form, the CDR3 reads TGTGCCAGCAGCCAAGAAACCGCGAGCGGAAGAAGGACCCAGTACTTC. Amino acid sequence: CASSQETASGRRTQYF.

The chain uses TRBV2 and TRBJ2-7, with 7 bases identical to TRBD1. The CDR3 sequence is 13 residues long. CDR1 is SNHLY, CDR2 FYNNEI, per germline. After removal of 5 bases from V and 3 bases from J, the junction contained 4 bases not matched to a gene. The DNA for the CDR3 is TGTGCCAGCAGTAGTCGGGACAGCTACGAGCAGTACTTC. It is translated as CASSSRDSYEQYF.

The chain carries TRBV2 and TRBJ2-2, with D perhaps TRBD1 (6 bases). CDR1 is SNHLY and CDR2 is FYNNEI in the germline V gene. CDR3 size: 14 residues. V was shortened by 8 bases and J by 4 bases, with 14 bases between the two germline ends. DNA of the CDR3: TGTGCCAGCTCAAACAGGGCGAGCACCGGGGAGCTGTTTTTT. Translation: CASSNRASTGELFF.

This clone appeared a single time. The J gene is TRBJ2-7, the V gene TRBV9, with unresolved D. V lost 3 bases to trimming and J lost 6 bases, with 10 bases between them. The germline gives CDR1 SGDLS, CDR2 YYNGEE. The CDR3 consists of 12 residues. The CDR3, as DNA: TGTGCCAGCAGCGATGCCAGCTCCGAGCAGTACTTC. Its protein product is CASSDASSEQYF.

V usage is TRBV12-5 and J usage is TRBJ1-5; D gene ambiguous. The V end lost 6 bases, the J end lost 0 bases, and 15 bases lay between the germline ends. The CDR3 consists of 16 residues. CDR1 is LGHNT, CDR2 FRNRAP, per germline. The CDR3 sequence: CASGPQTAYSNQPQHF. CDR3 in DNA: TGTGCTAGTGGCCCACAAACAGCGTATAGCAATCAGCCCCAGCATTTT.

This chain joins TRBV11-2 and TRBJ2-1; 9 nucleotides align to TRBD1. The germline V gene encodes CDR1 SGHAT and CDR2 FQNNGV. J gave up 5 bases and V 4 bases, and 6 bases lay outside the gene matches. The CDR3 runs to 15 residues. The CDR3 sequence is CASSWGDRVHNEQFF. DNA for the CDR3: TGTGCCAGCAGCTGGGGGGACAGGGTCCACAATGAGCAGTTCTTC.

This chain connects TRBV3-1 (or the pseudogene TRBV3-2) to TRBJ2-1, with 12 bases aligning to TRBD2. The CDR3 spans 15 residues. V lost 1 base to trimming and J lost 8 bases; unmatched junction nucleotides: 3. CDR1 is LGHDT, CDR2 YNNKEL, per germline (reference sequence). This CDR3 is CASSQASGGAYEQFF. CDR3 sequence (DNA): TGTGCCAGCAGCCAAGCTAGCGGGGGGGCCTATGAGCAGTTCTTC.

The chain carries TRBV29-1 and TRBJ2-1; tentatively, D is TRBD2 (7 bases). V shed 4 bases and J shed 15 bases, with 16 bases lying between them. CDR3 length equals 11 residues. Germline CDR1 is SQVTM and CDR2 is ANQGSEA. CDR3 region: CSVVLGGARFF. In nucleotides, the CDR3 is TGCAGCGTTGTCCTGGGGGGGGCTAGGTTCTTC.

Of note for this clone: A junction end diverges from the germline sequence, so it may reflect a read error. The rearrangement links TRBV7-3 to TRBJ1-6, with 7 bases lining up with TRBD1. Germline loops: CDR1 SGHTA, CDR2 FQGTGA. CDR3 length: 15 residues. CDR3 nucleotides: TGTGCCGGCAGCTTAACGACAGGGTCGAATTCACCCCTCCACTTT. Its protein product is CAGSLTTGSNSPLHF.

The CDR3: CASSFRGQSSYEQYF. The DNA of the CDR3 is TGTGCCAGCAGTTTCAGAGGACAGAGCTCCTACGAGCAGTACTTC. The chain recombines TRBV27 with TRBJ2-7; a possible D gene is TRBD1 (6 bases). Germline CDR1 and CDR2: MNHEY and SMNVEV (reference sequence). Trimming left V 3 bases short and J 0 bases short, with 12 bases between. The CDR3 covers 15 residues.

This sequence joins TRBV28 and TRBJ1-2; D uncertain. The CDR3 sequence is 13 residues long. V lost 1 base and J lost 2, with 5 bases in between. Germline lookup yields CDR1 MDHEN and CDR2 SYDVKM. In nucleotides, the CDR3 is TGTGCCAGCAGTTTATTAGGGAACTATGGCTACACCTTC. As protein: CASSLLGNYGYTF.

This clone appeared once. The chain couples TRBV13 to TRBJ1-2; D is unresolved. Trimming took 1 base from V and 4 from J, leaving 7 bases between them. The CDR3 loop spans 13 amino acids. The germline V gene encodes CDR1 PRHDT and CDR2 FYEKMQ (reference sequence). The CDR3, as DNA: TGTGCCAGCAGCTTAGAACAGTTCTATGGCTACACCTTC. Amino acids: CASSLEQFYGYTF. Supplemented by reference TRBV13 and TRBJ1-2, the full variable domain reads AAGVIQSPRHLIKEKRETATLKCYPIPRHDTVYWYQQGPGQDPQFLISFYEKMQSDKGSIPDRFSAQQFSDYHSELNMSSLELGDSALYFCASSLEQFYGYTFGSGTRLTVV.